What follows are 21 T cell receptor beta chains derived from one specimen sequenced in a study of response to subunit inactivated influenza vaccine. TCRdb ran MiXCR on the RT-PCR reads and lists one entry per CDR3 protein. The table shows 650,000 to 700,000 distinct CDR3 sequences, with 15% to 18% occurring only once. Material: PBMCs from blood, obtained 11 to 12 days after vaccination. The receptors stem from a man in his fifties who received an inactivated influenza vaccine.

In this sample, this clonotype turned up many times. The rearrangement uses TRBV4-3 and TRBJ2-3; possibly TRBD2 for D (5 bases). V lost 1 base and J lost 5, with 10 bases in between. From germline, CDR1 is LGHNA and CDR2 YSLEER. This CDR3 has 14 residues. CDR3 sequence reads: CASSQGAGGDTQYF. The CDR3 DNA follows: TGCGCCAGCAGCCAAGGAGCCGGAGGAGATACGCAGTATTTT.

Concerning this clonotype: One base away lies a much larger clone, so this may be a sequencing read error. The V gene is TRBV4-3, the J gene TRBJ2-1, with TRBD1 matching over 7 bases. This CDR3 contains 11 residues. Trimming removed 1 base from V and 12 bases from J; junction bases left unmatched: 0. CDR1 and CDR2 from the germline V gene are LGHNA and YSLEER. CDR3 sequence: CASSQGQGQFF. CDR3 in DNA: TGCGCCAGCAGCCAAGGACAGGGGCAGTTCTTC.

The J gene is TRBJ2-1, the V gene TRBV12-3 or TRBV12-4, with D unclear. The length of the CDR3 is 13 residues. V was clipped by 0 bases and J by 8 bases, with 8 bases between them. CDR3: CASSLAEWDEQFF. DNA for the CDR3: TGTGCCAGCAGTTTAGCCGAGTGGGATGAGCAGTTCTTC.

This clonotype was detected a few times. The V gene is TRBV9, the J gene TRBJ1-3; D is undetermined. Germline loops: CDR1 SGDLS, CDR2 YYNGEE. CDR3 length equals 15 residues. Trimming shortened V by 0 bases and J by 0 bases, and 7 bases separated the two germline ends. The CDR3 reads CASSVAEGSGNTIYF. The CDR3 region has the DNA TGTGCCAGCAGCGTAGCTGAAGGCTCTGGAAACACCATATATTTT.

J is TRBJ2-7 and V is TRBV11-2, with TRBD1 matching over 11 bases. There are 18 residues in the CDR3. CDR1 and CDR2 from the germline V gene are SGHAT and FQNNGV. After removal of 5 bases from V and 3 bases from J, the junction contained 15 bases not matched to a gene. DNA for the CDR3: TGTGCCAGCAGCCTTCATTCTTTTACCGGGACAGGGGGCTACGAGCAGTACTTC. It is translated as CASSLHSFTGTGGYEQYF.

V is TRBV30 and J is TRBJ1-1; D unclear. CDR1 GTSNPN and CDR2 SVGIG come from the germline V gene (reference sequence). The CDR3 spans 12 residues. V was pared by 6 bases and J by 1 base, with 9 bases between. CDR3 in DNA: TGTGCCTGCCACCACGAGAACACTGAAGCTTTCTTT. Translating it yields CACHHENTEAFF.

This clonotype has just a few counts. V usage is TRBV27 and J usage is TRBJ2-4, with 7 nucleotides matching TRBD2. From germline, CDR1 is MNHEY and CDR2 SMNVEV (reference sequence). The V gene end was trimmed by 0 bases and the J gene end by 4 bases; junction bases not matched to a gene: 6. The CDR3 consists of 16 residues. The CDR3 is CASSLSTSVAKNIQYF. The DNA of the CDR3 is TGTGCCAGCAGTTTATCCACTAGCGTCGCTAAAAACATTCAGTACTTC.

Comments on this clonotype: One end of the junction does not line up with germline, which may come from a read error. The V call is TRBV4-2, the J call TRBJ2-1; a weak D match, TRBD1 (6 bases). This CDR3 is built from 14 residues. Germline V CDR1 and CDR2: LGHNA, YNFKEQ. CDR3 sequence reads: CASSQPDRYTEQFF. CDR3 in DNA: TGTGCCAGCAGCCAACCCGACAGGTACACTGAGCAGTTCTTC.

The sample holds a few counts of this clonotype. The junction shows a germline mismatch at one end, possibly a read error. The chain employs TRBV7-7 and TRBJ1-1; a weak D match, TRBD1 (5 bases). The CDR3 runs to 15 residues. Per the germline V gene, CDR1 is SSHAT and CDR2 is FNYEAQ (reference sequence). Written as DNA, the CDR3 is TGTGCTAGCAGCCCCGTCCAGGGCCCCCCCACTGAAGCTTTCTTT. This encodes CASSPVQGPPTEAFF.

This clonotype was seen a few times. The rearrangement links TRBV4-2 to TRBJ2-2; 14 bases map to TRBD2. V gave up 4 bases and J gave up 6 bases; unmatched junction bases: 7. The CDR3 loop spans 17 amino acids. Germline lookup yields CDR1 LGHNA and CDR2 YNFKEQ. The CDR3 is CASSPPGLAGVSGELFF. The DNA of the CDR3 is TGTGCCAGCAGCCCGCCGGGACTAGCGGGAGTGTCCGGGGAGCTGTTTTTT.

The J gene is TRBJ2-1, the V gene TRBV20-1; D gene ambiguous. This CDR3 has 15 amino acids. Germline-derived CDR1 and CDR2 are DFQATT and SNEGSKA (reference sequence). Trimming removed 0 bases from V and 0 bases from J, with 9 bases in between. CDR3 sequence: CSARDPQLSYNEQFF. The CDR3 DNA reads as TGCAGTGCTAGAGATCCCCAGCTCTCCTACAATGAGCAGTTCTTC.

This clonotype was detected only a few times. The rearrangement joins TRBV20-1 to TRBJ2-1; 8 bases map to TRBD2. CDR3 length: 16 residues. With V trimmed by 2 bases and J by 10 bases, 16 bases remained unmatched. Per the germline V gene, CDR1 is DFQATT and CDR2 is SNEGSKA (reference sequence). The CDR3: CSARSILAGFPREQFF. In nucleotides, the CDR3 is TGCAGTGCTAGATCAATCTTAGCGGGGTTCCCTCGCGAGCAGTTCTTC.

This clonotype was counted many times. V is TRBV25-1 and J is TRBJ2-7; 7 nucleotides match TRBD1. Germline lookup yields CDR1 MGHDK and CDR2 SYGVNS. The CDR3 length is 14 residues. The V and J ends lost 1 base and 4 bases, in that order; junction bases with no gene match: 4. The CDR3 DNA sequence: TGTGCCAGCAGTGAATGGGGCAGGGGGTACGAGCAGTACTTC. Amino acid sequence: CASSEWGRGYEQYF.

This clonotype has just a few counts. The V and J genes are TRBV7-2 and TRBJ2-3, with a possible D match to TRBD2 (6 bases). The CDR3 spans 15 residues. Germline CDR1 is SGHTA and CDR2 is FQGNSA. Trimming removed 2 bases at V and 2 bases at J, with 11 bases between. The DNA for the CDR3 is TGTGCCAGCAGCTTAACCGGAGGGAACACAGATACGCAGTATTTT. The encoded protein is CASSLTGGNTDTQYF.

The chain employs TRBV20-1 and TRBJ2-1, with TRBD2 matching 13 bases. Germline CDR1 is DFQATT and CDR2 is SNEGSKA (reference sequence). CDR3 size: 17 residues. V dropped 3 bases and J dropped 8; count of bases not matched to a gene: 13. This CDR3 reads CSASDRTSGRWFHEQFF. The CDR3, as DNA: TGCAGTGCTAGCGACCGGACTAGCGGGAGATGGTTCCATGAGCAGTTCTTC.

This sequence joins TRBV12-3 or TRBV12-4 and TRBJ2-7, with TRBD1 matching over 7 bases. V trimming: 6 bases; J trimming: 3 bases; junction bases outside the gene matches: 20. The CDR3 length is 18 residues. The CDR3 bases are TGTGCCAGCAGCCTGGGACAGCCGAATCTCGGGGCCTACTACGAGCAGTACTTC. Translating it yields CASSLGQPNLGAYYEQYF.

This clonotype was seen a single time. The rearrangement uses TRBV6-2 or TRBV6-3 and TRBJ1-2; D unclear. Germline V gives CDR1 MNHEY, CDR2 SVGEGT. The V end was cut by 5 bases, the J end by 3 bases, with 13 bases between. This CDR3 is built from 14 residues. DNA for the CDR3: TGTGCCAGCAGTCCTCACGAGAGTTACTATGGCTACACCTTC. Translation gives CASSPHESYYGYTF.

At least ten counts were recorded for this clonotype. The chain recombines TRBV7-2 with TRBJ2-5, with 9 bases that match TRBD2. The CDR3 totals 14 residues. Trimming took 3 bases from V and 1 from J; bases not matched to a gene: 0. CDR1 and CDR2 (germline): SGHTA, FQGNSA. The CDR3 is CASSFSGSQETQYF. Here the CDR3 DNA reads TGTGCCAGCAGCTTTAGCGGGAGCCAAGAGACCCAGTACTTC.

This clonotype has just a few counts. CDR3 sequence: CAISDVPGNTIYF. For the CDR3, the DNA is TGTGCCATCAGTGATGTCCCTGGAAACACCATATATTTT. V is TRBV10-3 and J is TRBJ1-3; D not resolved. CDR3 length equals 13 residues. Germline values: CDR1 ENHRY, CDR2 SYGVKD. The V gene lost 3 bases and the J gene lost 2 bases, with 5 bases spanning the gap.

V usage is TRBV29-1 and J usage is TRBJ2-1, with 9 bases fitting TRBD2. Germline V lookup: CDR1 SQVTM, CDR2 ANQGSEA. This CDR3 is built from 15 residues. V lost 7 bases, J lost 6 bases, and 13 bases stayed unmatched. The CDR3 loop reads CSALRAGGPVNEQFF. The CDR3 DNA sequence: TGCAGCGCCCTGAGGGCGGGAGGGCCCGTCAATGAGCAGTTCTTC.

This chain links TRBV29-1 with TRBJ1-2; no firm D call. CDR3 length: 14 amino acids. Germline CDR1 and CDR2: SQVTM and ANQGSEA. The V end lost 0 bases, the J end lost 3 bases, and 11 bases lay between the germline ends. Here the CDR3 reads CSVEDDVGYYGYTF. In DNA form, the CDR3 reads TGCAGCGTTGAAGATGACGTGGGGTACTATGGCTACACCTTC.